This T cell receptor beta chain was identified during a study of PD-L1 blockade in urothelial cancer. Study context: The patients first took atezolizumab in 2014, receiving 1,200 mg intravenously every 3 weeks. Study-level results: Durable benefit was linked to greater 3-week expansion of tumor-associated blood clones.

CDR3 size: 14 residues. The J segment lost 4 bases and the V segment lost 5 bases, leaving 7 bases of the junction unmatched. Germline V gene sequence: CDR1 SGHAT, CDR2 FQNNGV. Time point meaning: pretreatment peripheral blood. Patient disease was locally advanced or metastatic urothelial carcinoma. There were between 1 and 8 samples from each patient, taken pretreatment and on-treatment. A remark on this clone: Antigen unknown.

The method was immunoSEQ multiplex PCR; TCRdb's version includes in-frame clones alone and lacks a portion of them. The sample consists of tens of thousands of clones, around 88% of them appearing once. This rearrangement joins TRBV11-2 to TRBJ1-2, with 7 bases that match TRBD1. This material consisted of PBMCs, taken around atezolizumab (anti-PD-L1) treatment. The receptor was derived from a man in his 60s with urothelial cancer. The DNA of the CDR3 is TGTGCCAGCAGCCCTGACAGGGTAGGCTATGGCTACACCTTC. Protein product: CASSPDRVGYGYTF.